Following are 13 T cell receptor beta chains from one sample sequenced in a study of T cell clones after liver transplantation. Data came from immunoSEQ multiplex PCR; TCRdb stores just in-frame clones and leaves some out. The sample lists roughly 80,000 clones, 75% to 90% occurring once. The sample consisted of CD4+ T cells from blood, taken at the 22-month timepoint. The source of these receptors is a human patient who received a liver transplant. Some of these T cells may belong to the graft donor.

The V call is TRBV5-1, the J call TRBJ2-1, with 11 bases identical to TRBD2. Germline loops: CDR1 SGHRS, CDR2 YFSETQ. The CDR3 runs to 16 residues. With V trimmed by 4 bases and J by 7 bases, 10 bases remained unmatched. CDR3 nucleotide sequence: TGCGCCAGCAGCCCGCTAGCGGGAGGCTCACTTAATGAGCAGTTCTTC. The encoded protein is CASSPLAGGSLNEQFF.

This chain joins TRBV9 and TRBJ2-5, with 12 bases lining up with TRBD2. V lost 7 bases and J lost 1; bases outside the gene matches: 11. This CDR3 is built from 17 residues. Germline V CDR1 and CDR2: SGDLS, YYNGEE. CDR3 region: CASGGFLAGGLQETQYF. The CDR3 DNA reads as TGTGCCAGCGGCGGATTTCTAGCGGGGGGGCTCCAAGAGACCCAGTACTTC.

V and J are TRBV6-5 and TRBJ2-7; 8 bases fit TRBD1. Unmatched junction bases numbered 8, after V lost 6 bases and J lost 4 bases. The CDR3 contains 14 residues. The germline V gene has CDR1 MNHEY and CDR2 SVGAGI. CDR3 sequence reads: CASRLGTGLYEQYF. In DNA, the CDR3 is TGTGCCAGCAGGCTAGGGACAGGTCTTTACGAGCAGTACTTC.

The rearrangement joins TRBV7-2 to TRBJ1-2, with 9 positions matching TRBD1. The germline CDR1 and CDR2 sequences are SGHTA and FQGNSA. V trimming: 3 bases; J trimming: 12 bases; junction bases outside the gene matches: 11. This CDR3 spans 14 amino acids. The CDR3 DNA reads TGTGCCAGCAGCTTCGGGGACAGGGATCTTAAGGACACCTTC. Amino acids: CASSFGDRDLKDTF. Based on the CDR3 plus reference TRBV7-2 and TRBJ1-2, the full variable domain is GAGVSQSPSNKVTEKGKDVELRCDPISGHTALYWYRQSLGQGLEFLIYFQGNSAPDKSGLPSDRFSAERTGGSVSTLTIQRTQQEDSAVYLCASSFGDRDLKDTFGSGTRLTVV.

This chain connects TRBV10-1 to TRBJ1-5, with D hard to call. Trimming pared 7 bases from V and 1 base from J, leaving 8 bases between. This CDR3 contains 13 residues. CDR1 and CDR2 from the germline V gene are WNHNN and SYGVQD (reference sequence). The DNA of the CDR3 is TGCGCCAGCACCTCGGACAGCAATCAGCCCCAGCATTTT. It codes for CASTSDSNQPQHF.

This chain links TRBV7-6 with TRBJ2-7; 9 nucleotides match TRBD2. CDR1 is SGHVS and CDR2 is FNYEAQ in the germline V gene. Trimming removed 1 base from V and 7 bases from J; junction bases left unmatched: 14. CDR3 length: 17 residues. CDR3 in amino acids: CASSLVTPEVAGVEQYF. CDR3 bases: TGTGCCAGCAGCTTAGTGACACCCGAGGTAGCGGGAGTTGAGCAGTACTTC.

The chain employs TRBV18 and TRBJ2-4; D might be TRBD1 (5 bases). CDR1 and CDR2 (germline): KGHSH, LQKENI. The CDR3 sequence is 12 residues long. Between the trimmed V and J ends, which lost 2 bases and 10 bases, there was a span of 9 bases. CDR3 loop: CASSPTTEIQYF. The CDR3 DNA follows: TGTGCCAGCTCACCAACGACAGAAATTCAGTACTTC.

The CDR3 nucleotides are TGTGCCTGGAGCCTAGGGACGCACAGCGATGAGCAGTTCTTC. Amino acid sequence: CAWSLGTHSDEQFF. The rearrangement uses TRBV30 and TRBJ2-1, with D possibly called TRBD1 or TRBD2 (5 bases each). Looked up from germline, CDR1 is GTSNPN and CDR2 is SVGIG (reference sequence). The V end lost 3 bases, the J end lost 8 bases, and 17 bases lay between the germline ends. The CDR3 runs 14 residues.

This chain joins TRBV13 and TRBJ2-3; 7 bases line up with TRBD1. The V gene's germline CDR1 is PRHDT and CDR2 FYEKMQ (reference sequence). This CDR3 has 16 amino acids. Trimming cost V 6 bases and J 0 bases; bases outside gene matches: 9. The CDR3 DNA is TGTGCCAGCAGTCCATCCACAGGGGCTAGCACAGATACGCAGTATTTT. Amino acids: CASSPSTGASTDTQYF. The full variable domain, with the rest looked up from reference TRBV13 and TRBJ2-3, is AAGVIQSPRHLIKEKRETATLKCYPIPRHDTVYWYQQGPGQDPQFLISFYEKMQSDKGSIPDRFSAQQFSDYHSELNMSSLELGDSALYFCASSPSTGASTDTQYFGPGTRLTVL.

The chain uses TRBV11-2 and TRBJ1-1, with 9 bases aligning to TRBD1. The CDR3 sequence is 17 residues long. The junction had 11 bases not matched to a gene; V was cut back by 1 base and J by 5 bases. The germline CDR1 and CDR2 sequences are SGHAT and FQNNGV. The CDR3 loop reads CASSLGTTGGARTEAFF. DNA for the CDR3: TGTGCCAGCAGCTTAGGGACAACAGGGGGCGCGAGGACTGAAGCTTTCTTT.

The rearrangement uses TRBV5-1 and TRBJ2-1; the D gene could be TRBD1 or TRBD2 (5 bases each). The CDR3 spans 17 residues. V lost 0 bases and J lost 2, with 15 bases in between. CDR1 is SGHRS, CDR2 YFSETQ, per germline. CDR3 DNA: TGCGCCAGCAGCTTGGCCCCCGGGACGGGAACCTACAATGAGCAGTTCTTC. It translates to CASSLAPGTGTYNEQFF.

The CDR3 coding sequence is TGTGCCAGCATGACTTCGGGACACCCGTTAGGCGAGCAGTACTTC. This encodes CASMTSGHPLGEQYF. V is TRBV9 and J is TRBJ2-7, with TRBD1 as a possible D gene (6 bases). Germline values: CDR1 SGDLS, CDR2 YYNGEE. CDR3 length equals 15 residues. V dropped 6 bases and J dropped 6 bases, with 22 bases sitting between them.

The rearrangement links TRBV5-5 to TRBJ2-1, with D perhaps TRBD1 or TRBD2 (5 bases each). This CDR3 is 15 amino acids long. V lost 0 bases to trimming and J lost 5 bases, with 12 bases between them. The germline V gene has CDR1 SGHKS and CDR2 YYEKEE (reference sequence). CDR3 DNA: TGTGCCAGCAGCTTGGCAATGAGGGGTCACAATGAGCAGTTCTTC. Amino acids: CASSLAMRGHNEQFF.